A single sample is the source of the 26 T cell receptor beta chains below, sequenced in a study of CXCR3-negative and CXCR3-positive naive CD8 T cells. UMI labels and 5' RACE were used to prepare the TRB cDNA libraries. TCRdb re-called the 5' RACE reads and gives one entry per CDR3 protein, without DNA. The listing records about 130,000 distinct CDR3 sequences. The sequencing sample was made of naive CXCR3- CD8+ T cells from blood. As for subset: CD45RO-CCR7+CD27+CD95- naive CD8+ T cells lacking CXCR3 (TNR3-). The origin of the receptors is a human donor in good health. Some clones in this sample may be carry-over from other donors' samples.

The chain couples TRBV7-2 to TRBJ2-7; TCRdb's D call of TRBD1 is untestable without DNA. Germline loops: CDR1 SGHTA, CDR2 FQGNSA. CDR3 length: 15 amino acids. This chain's CDR3 is CASSPRTGGLSEQYF.

The CDR3 sequence: CASSLGPSDEQYF. The rearrangement uses TRBV5-1 and TRBJ2-7; with no DNA, the TCRdb D assignment of TRBD1 cannot be verified. Germline V gene sequence: CDR1 SGHRS, CDR2 YFSETQ. CDR3 length equals 13 residues.

This chain's CDR3 is CASSSLGSTYGYTF. The chain combines TRBV28 with TRBJ1-2. Germline loops: CDR1 MDHEN, CDR2 SYDVKM. This CDR3 is built from 14 residues.

This chain links TRBV6-5 with TRBJ2-7; there is no DNA to check the TCRdb D call of TRBD1. Per germline, CDR1 MNHEY and CDR2 SVGAGI. The CDR3 spans 12 residues. Here the CDR3 reads CASSTGTYEQYF.

The chain joins TRBV5-1 to TRBJ2-1. This CDR3 contains 13 residues. Per germline, CDR1 SGHRS and CDR2 YFSETQ. CDR3 residues: CASSWQGGNEQFF.

The CDR3 loop is CASSYSGSSYNEQFF. This chain joins TRBV6-2 or TRBV6-3 and TRBJ2-1. This CDR3 is 15 amino acids long. Per the germline V gene, CDR1 is MNHEY and CDR2 is SVGEGT.

J is TRBJ1-2 and V is TRBV29-1. The germline gives CDR1 SQVTM, CDR2 ANQGSEA. CDR3 size: 15 residues. The CDR3 loop reads CSVEARPPGPDGYTF.

The chain couples TRBV7-6 to TRBJ2-6. Germline V gene lookup returns CDR1 SGHVS and CDR2 FNYEAQ. This CDR3 is built from 16 residues. CDR3 protein: CASSLGQLSGANVLTF.

V and J are TRBV10-3 and TRBJ2-1; TCRdb's D gene call, TRBD2, goes unchecked for lack of DNA. Germline V gene data show CDR1 as ENHRY and CDR2 as SYGVKD. The CDR3 runs to 16 residues. CDR3 sequence reads: CAISELSSGSNNEQFF.

The rearrangement joins TRBV29-1 to TRBJ2-1; there is no DNA to check the TCRdb D call of TRBD1. Germline assignment: CDR1 SQVTM and CDR2 ANQGSEA. The CDR3 totals 15 residues. CDR3 residues: CSVEIRGAAYNEQFF.

The genes are TRBV5-1 and TRBJ2-5; without DNA, the TCRdb call of TRBD1 cannot be checked. The CDR3 has 16 residues. CDR1 and CDR2 from the germline V gene are SGHRS and YFSETQ. The CDR3 here is CASSQRQGLYQETQYF. Full variable domain (outside the CDR3, taken from reference TRBV5-1 and TRBJ2-5): KAGVTQTPRYLIKTRGQQVTLSCSPISGHRSVSWYQQTPGQGLQFLFEYFSETQRNKGNFPGRFSGRQFSNSRSEMNVSTLELGDSALYLCASSQRQGLYQETQYFGPGTRLLVL.

This sequence joins TRBV28 and TRBJ1-1; TCRdb picks TRBD1, but there is no DNA to check that call. Germline V gives CDR1 MDHEN, CDR2 SYDVKM. CDR3 length equals 14 residues. The CDR3 protein is CASSFEGMNTEAFF.

The genes are TRBV6-5 and TRBJ2-2; without DNA, the TCRdb call of TRBD2 cannot be checked. CDR1 and CDR2 (germline): MNHEY, SVGAGI. This CDR3 spans 12 amino acids. The CDR3: CASSLTSGELFF.

The rearrangement uses TRBV2 and TRBJ1-1; TCRdb names TRBD1, which stays unverified in the absence of DNA. Germline V gene sequence: CDR1 SNHLY, CDR2 FYNNEI. This CDR3 is 15 amino acids long. CDR3 loop: CASSVTGVMNTEAFF. Combining the CDR3 with reference TRBV2 and TRBJ1-1 gives the whole variable domain EPEVTQTPSHQVTQMGQEVILRCVPISNHLYFYWYRQILGQKVEFLVSFYNNEISEKSEIFDDQFSVERPDGSNFTLKIRSTKLEDSAMYFCASSVTGVMNTEAFFGQGTRLTVV.

The chain recombines TRBV20-1 with TRBJ1-2; TCRdb's assignment of TRBD1 cannot be checked, as there is no DNA. The germline CDR1 and CDR2 sequences are DFQATT and SNEGSKA (reference sequence). The CDR3 runs to 15 residues. CDR3 in amino acids: CSARDRRQGAYGYTF.

This sequence joins TRBV2 and TRBJ1-5. CDR1 is SNHLY, CDR2 FYNNEI, per germline. The CDR3 spans 18 residues. The CDR3 here is CASSEAVGFEFSNQPQHF.

The rearrangement uses TRBV3-1 and TRBJ2-6; the TCRdb D gene call, TRBD1, has no DNA to confirm it. This CDR3 has 19 amino acids. The germline V gene has CDR1 LGHDT and CDR2 YNNKEL (reference sequence). CDR3 sequence reads: CASSPGARPTLTGANVLTF.

This chain links TRBV5-1 with TRBJ2-7; TCRdb lists TRBD1, though no DNA is available to test this call. The CDR3 loop spans 15 amino acids. CDR1 is SGHRS and CDR2 is YFSETQ in the germline V gene. The CDR3 reads CASSLEDRVFDEQYF.

The rearrangement joins TRBV15 to TRBJ2-1; no DNA is available, so the TRBD1 call from TCRdb remains unchecked. The CDR3 loop spans 18 amino acids. CDR1 is LNHNV and CDR2 is YYDKDF in the germline V gene (reference sequence). CDR3 in amino acids: CATSRDGVGDRGYNEQFF.

This chain joins TRBV5-4 and TRBJ1-1; TCRdb selects TRBD1, and the lack of DNA leaves this call unchecked. The CDR3 is 14 amino acids. Germline values: CDR1 SGHNT, CDR2 YYREEE (reference sequence). The CDR3 protein is CASSPAPGGTEAFF.

The chain employs TRBV29-1 and TRBJ2-7; TCRdb's assignment of TRBD1 cannot be checked, as there is no DNA. The CDR3 extends over 12 amino acids. Germline lookup yields CDR1 SQVTM and CDR2 ANQGSEA. Here the CDR3 reads CSVRGEVYEQYF.

The V gene is TRBV5-1, the J gene TRBJ2-1; checking the TCRdb D call of TRBD2 is not possible without DNA. In germline, CDR1 is SGHRS, CDR2 YFSETQ. This CDR3 contains 16 residues. This CDR3 reads CASSLSRTSGRVEQFF.

The CDR3 protein is CASSPQGGRNTEAFF. The chain links TRBV5-1 to TRBJ1-1; TCRdb's D call, TRBD1, is unchecked because there is no DNA. There are 15 residues in the CDR3. CDR1 SGHRS and CDR2 YFSETQ come from the germline V gene.

The chain carries TRBV3-1 and TRBJ2-1; TCRdb designates TRBD2, a call that cannot be tested without DNA. CDR3 length: 15 residues. Germline CDR1 and CDR2: LGHDT and YNNKEL (reference sequence). The CDR3 sequence: CASSQDGTSPYEQFF.

The chain couples TRBV7-6 to TRBJ2-7; TCRdb returns TRBD1, unconfirmable since there is no DNA. Germline V CDR1 and CDR2: SGHVS, FNYEAQ. The CDR3 extends over 16 amino acids. The CDR3 here is CASSPKQGVYSYEQYF.

This chain connects TRBV23-1 to TRBJ2-1; lacking DNA, the TRBD2 call made by TCRdb goes unchecked. TRBV23-1 is noted as an ORF with a role that remains uncertain. The CDR3 loop spans 19 amino acids. The CDR3 region is CASSREEPGLAGEDNEQFF.